This section outlines one T cell receptor (beta chain) sequence together with its context. The data derive from a study of shared clonotypes between healthy human individuals. This CDR3 spans 13 amino acids. Germline V CDR1 and CDR2: LNHDA, SQIVND (reference sequence). J gave up 1 base and V 11 bases, and 3 bases lay outside the gene matches. Only in-frame clones appear in the TCRdb table, and some are missing; sequencing was by immunoSEQ multiplex PCR. This table holds 2,500,000 or so clones, around 93% found once. The sequencing input was naive CD4+ T cells from PBMCs. Subset reported: CD45RA+ positively selected. This sequence joins TRBV19 and TRBJ2-2; 8 nucleotides line up with TRBD1. This sequence originates from a man in his late teens or twenties in good health. Some clones in this sample may be carry-over from other donors' samples. CDR3 bases: TGTGCCTATACAGGGGGGAACACCGGGGAGCTGTTTTTT. Its translation: CAYTGGNTGELFF.